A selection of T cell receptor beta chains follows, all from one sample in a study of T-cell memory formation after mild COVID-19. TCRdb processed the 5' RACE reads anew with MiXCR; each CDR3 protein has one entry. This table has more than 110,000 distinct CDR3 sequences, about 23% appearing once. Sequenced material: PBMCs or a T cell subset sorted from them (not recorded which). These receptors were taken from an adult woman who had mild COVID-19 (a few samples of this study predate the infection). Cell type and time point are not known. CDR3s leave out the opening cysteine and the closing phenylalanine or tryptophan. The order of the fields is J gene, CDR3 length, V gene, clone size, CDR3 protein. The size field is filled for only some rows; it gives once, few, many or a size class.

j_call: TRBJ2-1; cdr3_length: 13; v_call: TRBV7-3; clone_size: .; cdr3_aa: ASSRGFTGKDEQF
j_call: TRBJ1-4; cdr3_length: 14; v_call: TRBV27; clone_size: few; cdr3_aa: ASSSSFLLTNEKLF
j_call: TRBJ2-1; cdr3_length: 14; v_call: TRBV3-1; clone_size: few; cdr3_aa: ASSSPLWELYNEQF
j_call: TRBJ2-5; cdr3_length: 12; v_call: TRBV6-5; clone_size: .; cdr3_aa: ASSYWQGEETQY
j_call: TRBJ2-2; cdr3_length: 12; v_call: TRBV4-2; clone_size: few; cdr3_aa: ASTSGIDTGELF
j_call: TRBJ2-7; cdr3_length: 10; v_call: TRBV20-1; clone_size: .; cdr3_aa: SARGGDNEQY
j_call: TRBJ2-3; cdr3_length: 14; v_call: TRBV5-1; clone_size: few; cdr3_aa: ASSHWTSGSTDTQY
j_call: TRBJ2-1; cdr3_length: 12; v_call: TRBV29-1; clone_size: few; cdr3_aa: SVPTSGSNNEQF
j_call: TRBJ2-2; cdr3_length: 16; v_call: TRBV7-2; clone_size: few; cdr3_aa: ASSLVGGLADNTGELF
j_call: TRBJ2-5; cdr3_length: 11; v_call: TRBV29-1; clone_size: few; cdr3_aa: SVLHDRGETQY
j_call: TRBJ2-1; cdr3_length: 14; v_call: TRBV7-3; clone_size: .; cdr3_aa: ASSPHLAPSYNEQF
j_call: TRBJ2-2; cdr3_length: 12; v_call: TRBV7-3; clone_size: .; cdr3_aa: ASSLGHGTGELF
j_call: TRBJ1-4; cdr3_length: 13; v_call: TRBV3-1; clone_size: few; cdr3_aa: ASSRVGATNEKLF
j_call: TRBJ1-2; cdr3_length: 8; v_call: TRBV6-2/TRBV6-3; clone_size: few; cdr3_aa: ATQDYGYT
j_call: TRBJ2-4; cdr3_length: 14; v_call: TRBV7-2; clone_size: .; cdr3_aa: ASSLIRGGNENIQY
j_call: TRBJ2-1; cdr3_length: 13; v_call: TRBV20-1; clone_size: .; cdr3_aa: SARDLGGWDNEQF
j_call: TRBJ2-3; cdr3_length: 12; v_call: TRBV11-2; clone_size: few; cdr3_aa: ASSLTDPTDTQY
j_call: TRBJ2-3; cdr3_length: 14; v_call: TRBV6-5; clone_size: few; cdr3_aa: ASSYSQRGPTDTQY
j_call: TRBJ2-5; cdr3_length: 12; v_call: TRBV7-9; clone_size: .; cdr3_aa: ASSTDIFWETQY
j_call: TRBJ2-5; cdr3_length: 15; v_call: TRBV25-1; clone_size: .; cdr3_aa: ASSPNQLAGVQETQY
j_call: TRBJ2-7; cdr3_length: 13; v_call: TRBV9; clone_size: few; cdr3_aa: ASSDFGEGASEQY
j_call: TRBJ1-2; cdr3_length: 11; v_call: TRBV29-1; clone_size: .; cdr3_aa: SVERAADYGYT
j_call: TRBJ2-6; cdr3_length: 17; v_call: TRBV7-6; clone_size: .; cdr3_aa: ASSSQPPGQLSGANVLT
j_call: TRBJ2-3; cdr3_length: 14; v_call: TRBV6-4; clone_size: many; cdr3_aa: ASSPGLAGGTDTQY
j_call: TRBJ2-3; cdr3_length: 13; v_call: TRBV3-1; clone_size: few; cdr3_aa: ASSQGLVGPDTQY
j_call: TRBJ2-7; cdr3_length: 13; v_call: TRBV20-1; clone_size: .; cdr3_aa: SANRPGPQPSEQY
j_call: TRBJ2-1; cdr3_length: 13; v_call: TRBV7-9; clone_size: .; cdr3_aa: ASSRGQERINEQF
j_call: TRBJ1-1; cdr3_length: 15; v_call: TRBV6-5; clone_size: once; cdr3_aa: ASRDGRDREVSGEAF
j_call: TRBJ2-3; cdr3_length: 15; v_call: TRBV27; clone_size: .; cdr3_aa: ASSGTSGGALTDTQY